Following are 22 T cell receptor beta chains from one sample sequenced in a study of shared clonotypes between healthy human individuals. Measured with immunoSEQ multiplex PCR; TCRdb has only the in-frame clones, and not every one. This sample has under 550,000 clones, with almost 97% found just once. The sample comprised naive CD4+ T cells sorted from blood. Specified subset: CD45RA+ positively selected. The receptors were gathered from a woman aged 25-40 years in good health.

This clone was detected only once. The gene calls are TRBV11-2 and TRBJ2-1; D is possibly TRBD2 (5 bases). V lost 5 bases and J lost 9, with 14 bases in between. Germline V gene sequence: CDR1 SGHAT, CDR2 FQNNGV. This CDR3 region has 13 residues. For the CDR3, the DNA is TGTGCCAGCAGCACCACACTAGGAGGTGAGCAGTTCTTC. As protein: CASSTTLGGEQFF.

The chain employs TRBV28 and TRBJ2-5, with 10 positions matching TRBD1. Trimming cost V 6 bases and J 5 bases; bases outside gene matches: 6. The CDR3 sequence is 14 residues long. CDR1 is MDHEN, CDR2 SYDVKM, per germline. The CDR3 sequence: CASRATGGRETQYF. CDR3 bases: TGTGCCAGCAGGGCGACAGGGGGCCGGGAGACCCAGTACTTC.

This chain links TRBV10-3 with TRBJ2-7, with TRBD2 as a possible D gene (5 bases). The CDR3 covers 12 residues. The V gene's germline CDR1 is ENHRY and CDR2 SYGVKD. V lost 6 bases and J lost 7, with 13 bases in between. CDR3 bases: TGTGCCATCAGGGGCGGGTTTGGGGAGCAGTACTTC. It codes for CAIRGGFGEQYF.

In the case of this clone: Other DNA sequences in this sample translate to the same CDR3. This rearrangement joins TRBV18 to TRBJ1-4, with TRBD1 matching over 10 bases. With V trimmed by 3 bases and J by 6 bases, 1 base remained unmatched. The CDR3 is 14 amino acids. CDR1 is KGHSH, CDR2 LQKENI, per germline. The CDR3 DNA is TGTGCCAGCTCACCTGGGACAGGGGATGAAAAACTGTTTTTT. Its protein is CASSPGTGDEKLFF.

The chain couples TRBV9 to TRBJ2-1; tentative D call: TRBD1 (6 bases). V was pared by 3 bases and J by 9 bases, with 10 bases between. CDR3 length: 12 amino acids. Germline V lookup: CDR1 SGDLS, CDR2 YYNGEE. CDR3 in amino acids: CASSGYRAEQFF. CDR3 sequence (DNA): TGTGCCAGCAGCGGTTACAGGGCTGAGCAGTTCTTC.

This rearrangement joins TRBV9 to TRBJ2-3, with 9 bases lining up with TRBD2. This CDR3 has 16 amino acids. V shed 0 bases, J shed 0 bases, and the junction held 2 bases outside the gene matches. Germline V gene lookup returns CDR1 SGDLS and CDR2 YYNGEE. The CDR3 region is CASSVGGRDSTDTQYF. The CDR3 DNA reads TGTGCCAGCAGCGTAGGCGGGAGGGATAGCACAGATACGCAGTATTTT. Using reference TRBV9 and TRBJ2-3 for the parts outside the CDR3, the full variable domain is DSGVTQTPKHLITATGQRVTLRCSPRSGDLSVYWYQQSLDQGLQFLIQYYNGEERAKGNILERFSAQQFPDLHSELNLSSLELGDSALYFCASSVGGRDSTDTQYFGPGTRLTVL.

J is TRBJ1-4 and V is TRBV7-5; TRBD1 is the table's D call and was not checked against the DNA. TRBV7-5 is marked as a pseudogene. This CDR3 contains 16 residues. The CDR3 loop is CVRSFPPPGCNEKLFF. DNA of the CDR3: TGTGTCAGAAGCTTCCCCCCCCCAGGTTGTAATGAAAAACTGTTTTTT.

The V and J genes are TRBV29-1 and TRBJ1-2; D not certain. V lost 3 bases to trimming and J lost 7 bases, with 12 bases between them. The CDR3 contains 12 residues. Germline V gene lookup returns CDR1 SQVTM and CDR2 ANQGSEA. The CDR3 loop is CSVDEQVAGYTF. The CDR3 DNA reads TGCAGCGTTGATGAGCAGGTTGCTGGCTACACCTTC.

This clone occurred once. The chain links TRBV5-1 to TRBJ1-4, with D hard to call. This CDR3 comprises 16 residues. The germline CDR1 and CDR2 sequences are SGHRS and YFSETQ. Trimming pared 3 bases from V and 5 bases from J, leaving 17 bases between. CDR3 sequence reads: CASSYAGRSINEKLFF. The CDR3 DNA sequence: TGCGCCAGCAGCTACGCCGGCAGGTCTATCAATGAAAAACTGTTTTTT.

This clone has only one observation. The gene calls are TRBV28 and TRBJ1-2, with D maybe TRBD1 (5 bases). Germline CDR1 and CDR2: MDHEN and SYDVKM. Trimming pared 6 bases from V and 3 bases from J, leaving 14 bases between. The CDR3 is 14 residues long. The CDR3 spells CASRWSRADYGYTF. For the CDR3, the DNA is TGTGCCAGCAGGTGGAGCAGGGCGGACTATGGCTACACCTTC.

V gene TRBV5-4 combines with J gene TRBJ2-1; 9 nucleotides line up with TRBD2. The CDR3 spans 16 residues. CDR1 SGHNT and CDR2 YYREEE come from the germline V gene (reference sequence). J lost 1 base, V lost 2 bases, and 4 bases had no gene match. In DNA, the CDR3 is TGTGCCAGCAGCTTAGGCGGGAGGGGATCCTACAATGAGCAGTTCTTC. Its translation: CASSLGGRGSYNEQFF.

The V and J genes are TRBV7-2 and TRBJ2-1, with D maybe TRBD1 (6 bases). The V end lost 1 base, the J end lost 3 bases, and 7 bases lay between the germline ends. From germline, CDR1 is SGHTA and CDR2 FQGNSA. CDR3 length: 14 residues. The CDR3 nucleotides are TGTGCCAGCAGCTTAGTACAGGGCTACAATGAGCAGTTCTTC. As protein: CASSLVQGYNEQFF.

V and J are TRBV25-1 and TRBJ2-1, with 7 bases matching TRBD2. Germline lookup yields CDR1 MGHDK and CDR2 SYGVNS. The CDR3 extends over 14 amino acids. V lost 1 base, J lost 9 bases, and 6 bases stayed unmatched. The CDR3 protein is CASSELWASGEQFF. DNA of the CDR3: TGTGCCAGCAGTGAATTGTGGGCTAGCGGTGAGCAGTTCTTC.

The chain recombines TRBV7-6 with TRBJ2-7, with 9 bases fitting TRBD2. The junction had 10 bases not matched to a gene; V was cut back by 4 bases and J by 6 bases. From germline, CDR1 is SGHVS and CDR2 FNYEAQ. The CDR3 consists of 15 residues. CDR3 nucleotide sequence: TGTGCCAGCAGCTCCTCTAGCGGGGTCCGCTCCGAGCAGTACTTC. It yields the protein CASSSSSGVRSEQYF.

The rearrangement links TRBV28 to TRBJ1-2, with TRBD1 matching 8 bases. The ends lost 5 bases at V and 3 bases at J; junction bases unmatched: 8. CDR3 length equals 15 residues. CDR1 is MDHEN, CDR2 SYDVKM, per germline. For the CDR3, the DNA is TGTGCCAGCAGTCCCGGGCAGGGGGCATACTATGGCTACACCTTC. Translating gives CASSPGQGAYYGYTF.

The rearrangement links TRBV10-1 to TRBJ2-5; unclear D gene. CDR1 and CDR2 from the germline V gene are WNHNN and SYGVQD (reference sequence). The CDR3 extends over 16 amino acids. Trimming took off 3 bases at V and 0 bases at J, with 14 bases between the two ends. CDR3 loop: CASSDWGQPDQETQYF. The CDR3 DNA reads TGCGCCAGCAGTGATTGGGGTCAGCCCGACCAAGAGACCCAGTACTTC.

CDR3 amino acids: CASSLPGQGVWDTGELFF. The CDR3 DNA follows: TGCGCCAGCAGCCTACCGGGACAGGGTGTATGGGACACCGGGGAGCTGTTTTTT. The gene calls are TRBV4-1 and TRBJ2-2; 9 bases align to TRBD1. V shed 4 bases, J shed 3 bases, and the junction held 12 bases outside the gene matches. The germline V gene has CDR1 MGHRA and CDR2 YSYEKL. The CDR3 has 18 amino acids.

CDR3 region: CASSSIRTGRSYEQYF. DNA for the CDR3: TGTGCCAGCAGCTCCATCCGGACAGGCCGCTCCTACGAGCAGTACTTC. This chain connects TRBV7-2 to TRBJ2-7; TRBD1 aligns across 7 bases. The length of the CDR3 is 16 residues. CDR1 SGHTA and CDR2 FQGNSA come from the germline V gene. V lost 4 bases and J lost 0; bases outside the gene matches: 9.

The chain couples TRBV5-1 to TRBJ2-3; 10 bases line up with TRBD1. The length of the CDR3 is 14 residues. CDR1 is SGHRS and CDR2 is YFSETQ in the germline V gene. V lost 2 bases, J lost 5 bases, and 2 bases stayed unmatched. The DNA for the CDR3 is TGCGCCAGCAGCTTAGGGACAGGGGTAGATACGCAGTATTTT. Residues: CASSLGTGVDTQYF.

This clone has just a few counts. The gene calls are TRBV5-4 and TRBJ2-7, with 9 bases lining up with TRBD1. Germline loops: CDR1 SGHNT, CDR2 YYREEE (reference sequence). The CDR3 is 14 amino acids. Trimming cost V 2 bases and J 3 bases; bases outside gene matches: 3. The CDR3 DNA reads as TGTGCCAGCAGCTTAGGGACAGGGAACTACGAGCAGTACTTC. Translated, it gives CASSLGTGNYEQYF.

The CDR3 region is CASSPAGLYTDTQYF. As DNA, the CDR3 is TGTGCCAGCTCACCCGCTGGACTCTACACAGATACGCAGTATTTT. This sequence joins TRBV18 and TRBJ2-3, with D perhaps TRBD2 (5 bases). The germline gives CDR1 KGHSH, CDR2 LQKENI. The CDR3 spans 15 residues. The germline V and J ends were trimmed by 3 bases and 2 bases, with 12 bases remaining between them.

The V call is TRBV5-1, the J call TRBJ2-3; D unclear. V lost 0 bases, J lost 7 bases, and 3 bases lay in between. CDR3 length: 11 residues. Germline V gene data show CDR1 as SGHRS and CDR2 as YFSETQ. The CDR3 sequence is CASSLDHTQYF. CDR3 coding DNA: TGCGCCAGCAGCTTGGATCATACGCAGTATTTT.